Below, 32 T cell receptor beta chains from the same sample are listed, as sequenced in a study of PD-1 blockade in classical Hodgkin lymphoma. Exposure to brentuximab vedotin varied, and each patient had relapsed following autologous stem cell transplantation. TCRdb's table, derived via immunoSEQ multiplex PCR, lists solely in-frame clones and lacks some. The sample contains 110,000 or so clones, roughly nine tenths of which appear only once. This specimen was peripheral blood mononuclear cells (PBMCs), taken before the second cycle of nivolumab. The receptors shown here come from a human donor with classical Hodgkin lymphoma.

Note on this clone: This sample also contains other DNA sequences that code for the same CDR3. The chain is built from TRBV6-6 and TRBJ2-1, with 8 bases lining up with TRBD2. This CDR3 has 14 amino acids. Losses at the gene ends were 7 bases for V and 1 base for J; bases not matched to a gene: 3. CDR1 is MNHNY and CDR2 is SVGAGI in the germline V gene (reference sequence). CDR3 loop: CASKAGESYNEQFF. The DNA for the CDR3 is TGTGCCAGCAAAGCGGGAGAGTCCTACAATGAGCAGTTCTTC.

The chain has TRBV25-1 and TRBJ2-7, with TRBD2 as a possible D gene (5 bases). The CDR3 loop spans 13 amino acids. CDR1 and CDR2 from the germline V gene are MGHDK and SYGVNS. With 4 bases removed from V and 1 base from J, the gap between germline ends came to 8 bases. In DNA form, the CDR3 reads TGTGCCAGCAGTGTTACTAGTTCCTACGAGCAGTACTTC. Protein: CASSVTSSYEQYF.

The rearrangement links TRBV5-1 to TRBJ2-1; the D gene is possibly TRBD1 (6 bases). This CDR3 is built from 16 residues. V dropped 0 bases and J dropped 2 bases, with 12 bases sitting between them. Germline V CDR1 and CDR2: SGHRS, YFSETQ. CDR3 loop: CASSLAAGDPYNEQFF. DNA for the CDR3: TGCGCCAGCAGCTTGGCCGCAGGGGACCCCTACAATGAGCAGTTCTTC.

Only one count was recorded for this clone. This sequence joins TRBV27 and TRBJ2-3, with 8 bases matching TRBD2. J gave up 1 base and V 0 bases, and 9 bases lay outside the gene matches. There are 18 residues in the CDR3. The germline CDR1 and CDR2 sequences are MNHEY and SMNVEV (reference sequence). CDR3 protein: CASSLSGAGVVGTDTQYF. The CDR3 bases are TGTGCCAGCAGTTTATCTGGAGCGGGAGTAGTCGGCACAGATACGCAGTATTTT.

The chain links TRBV10-1 to TRBJ2-7; TRBD1 matches at 10 bases. In germline, CDR1 is WNHNN, CDR2 SYGVQD (reference sequence). The ends lost 11 bases at V and 2 bases at J; junction bases unmatched: 3. The CDR3 runs 12 residues. The CDR3 sequence is CARGTGAYEQYF. Written as DNA, the CDR3 is TGCGCCCGAGGGACAGGGGCCTACGAGCAGTACTTC.

This chain links TRBV19 with TRBJ2-7; D gene uncertain. With 6 bases removed from V and 3 bases from J, the gap between germline ends came to 15 bases. This CDR3 is built from 14 residues. Germline lookup yields CDR1 LNHDA and CDR2 SQIVND (reference sequence). The CDR3 region is CASSDSGVNYEQYF. The CDR3 region has the DNA TGTGCCAGTAGCGACTCAGGTGTTAACTACGAGCAGTACTTC.

The rearrangement uses TRBV10-2 and TRBJ2-5; 7 bases match TRBD2. The CDR3 is 15 residues long. The V gene's germline CDR1 is WSHSY and CDR2 SAAADI. J lost 4 bases, V lost 2 bases, and 7 bases had no gene match. The CDR3 sequence is CASSETSEASETQYF. CDR3 nucleotides: TGCGCCAGCAGTGAGACTAGCGAGGCGTCAGAGACCCAGTACTTC.

The chain combines TRBV27 with TRBJ2-7; 11 positions match TRBD2. The germline V gene encodes CDR1 MNHEY and CDR2 SMNVEV (reference sequence). The CDR3 consists of 15 residues. V shed 6 bases, J shed 5 bases, and the junction held 9 bases outside the gene matches. The CDR3 here is CASRSLPGLADEQYF. As DNA, the CDR3 is TGTGCCAGCAGATCCCTTCCGGGACTAGCGGACGAGCAGTACTTC.

V usage is TRBV7-2 and J usage is TRBJ1-3; D is unclear. The ends were cut back, 4 bases at V and 0 bases at J, with 13 bases in the middle. The CDR3 contains 16 residues. The V gene's germline CDR1 is SGHTA and CDR2 FQGNSA. DNA for the CDR3: TGTGCCAGCAGCTCCAGCTCACCAAGCTCTGGAAACACCATATATTTT. Translated, it gives CASSSSSPSSGNTIYF.

The rearrangement uses TRBV27 and TRBJ2-2; 7 bases fit TRBD2. The CDR3 sequence is 15 residues long. V shed 8 bases and J 6 bases; nucleotides not matched to a gene: 12. In germline, CDR1 is MNHEY, CDR2 SMNVEV (reference sequence). This chain's CDR3 is CASSTRGGPAGELFF. As DNA, the CDR3 is TGTGCCAGCTCGACGAGGGGAGGGCCGGCCGGGGAGCTGTTTTTT.

The table lists this clone with a count of one. This sequence joins TRBV2 and TRBJ1-2, with a possible D match to TRBD1 (6 bases). The CDR3 consists of 18 residues. The V end lost 4 bases, the J end lost 2 bases, and 23 bases lay between the germline ends. CDR1 is SNHLY and CDR2 is FYNNEI in the germline V gene. CDR3 protein: CASSVPRTGPDQNYGYTF. The CDR3, as DNA: TGTGCCAGCAGTGTTCCCCGAACAGGGCCCGACCAAAACTATGGCTACACCTTC.

The V gene is TRBV6-6, the J gene TRBJ1-2; 12 bases map to TRBD1. Germline CDR1 is MNHNY and CDR2 is SVGAGI (reference sequence). The CDR3 loop spans 14 amino acids. Germline trimming cut 5 bases from V and 6 bases from J; bases unmatched to any gene: 4. The CDR3: CASSPGTGGDGYTF. The CDR3 nucleotides read TGTGCCAGCAGTCCCGGGACAGGGGGCGATGGCTACACCTTC.

The CDR3 sequence is CASSTEGLNSPLHF. The CDR3 coding sequence is TGTGCCAGCAGCACCGAGGGACTCAATTCACCCCTCCACTTT. The chain joins TRBV6-5 to TRBJ1-6; weak D call: TRBD1 (5 bases). Trimming cost V 6 bases and J 7 bases, with 13 bases left between them. Germline V gives CDR1 MNHEY, CDR2 SVGAGI. The CDR3 runs 14 residues.

The chain links TRBV4-1 to TRBJ1-2; a possible D gene is TRBD1 (5 bases). In germline, CDR1 is MGHRA, CDR2 YSYEKL. Trimming took 0 bases from V and 8 from J, leaving 10 bases between them. CDR3 length equals 13 residues. The CDR3 loop reads CASSQEAGSGYTF. The CDR3 DNA follows: TGCGCCAGCAGCCAAGAAGCAGGGAGCGGCTACACCTTC.

V and J are TRBV4-2 and TRBJ1-1; D gene ambiguous. The CDR3 spans 13 residues. Germline assignment: CDR1 LGHNA and CDR2 YNFKEQ. V was trimmed by 4 bases and J by 0 bases, leaving 6 bases between them. CDR3 sequence: CASSPQLNTEAFF. The CDR3 bases are TGTGCCAGCAGCCCCCAGCTGAACACTGAAGCTTTCTTT.

The chain combines TRBV28 with TRBJ2-7, with D unclear. Germline-derived CDR1 and CDR2 are MDHEN and SYDVKM. V was clipped by 3 bases and J by 3 bases, with 12 bases between them. The CDR3 runs 14 residues. The CDR3 protein is CASSFLGQDYEQYF. The CDR3 DNA is TGTGCCAGCAGTTTTTTGGGCCAAGACTACGAGCAGTACTTC.

This sequence joins TRBV4-3 and TRBJ2-5; 7 nucleotides align to TRBD1. After removal of 2 bases from V and 2 bases from J, the junction contained 5 bases not matched to a gene. Looked up from germline, CDR1 is LGHNA and CDR2 is YSLEER. This CDR3 spans 15 amino acids. Here the CDR3 DNA reads TGCGCCAGCAGCCAACAGACAGGGAAACAAGAGACCCAGTACTTC. Protein: CASSQQTGKQETQYF.

V usage is TRBV27 and J usage is TRBJ1-5; 7 bases agree with TRBD1. V lost 8 bases, J lost 2 bases, and 9 bases stayed unmatched. CDR3 length: 15 amino acids. In germline, CDR1 is MNHEY, CDR2 SMNVEV (reference sequence). CDR3 protein: CASESDRVRNQPQHF. The CDR3 bases are TGTGCCAGCGAGAGCGACAGGGTTCGCAATCAGCCCCAGCATTTT.

This chain uses TRBV5-6 with TRBJ2-3; D gene ambiguous. Between the trimmed V and J ends, which lost 0 bases and 2 bases, there was a span of 10 bases. Germline V gene data show CDR1 as SGHDT and CDR2 as YYEEEE. CDR3 length equals 15 residues. This CDR3 reads CASSLVFRDTDTQYF. CDR3 coding DNA: TGTGCCAGCAGCTTGGTTTTTAGGGACACAGATACGCAGTATTTT.

This chain joins TRBV27 and TRBJ1-1; D might be TRBD1 (5 bases). The CDR3 totals 14 residues. Between the trimmed V and J ends, which lost 0 bases and 3 bases, there was a span of 8 bases. In germline, CDR1 is MNHEY, CDR2 SMNVEV (reference sequence). The CDR3 protein is CASSLSGDYTEAFF. Here the CDR3 DNA reads TGTGCCAGCAGTTTATCGGGGGACTACACTGAAGCTTTCTTT.

The V gene is TRBV7-9, the J gene TRBJ2-2, with 8 bases fitting TRBD2. V lost 5 bases and J lost 3; bases outside the gene matches: 5. In germline, CDR1 is SEHNR, CDR2 FQNEAQ (reference sequence). The CDR3 runs 15 residues. The CDR3 reads CASSPRAGDTGELFF. CDR3 nucleotide sequence: TGTGCCAGCAGCCCGAGAGCGGGAGACACCGGGGAGCTGTTTTTT.

J is TRBJ1-2 and V is TRBV28, with D unresolved. Per germline, CDR1 MDHEN and CDR2 SYDVKM. CDR3 length: 14 residues. V dropped 0 bases and J dropped 2 bases, with 7 bases sitting between them. Written as DNA, the CDR3 is TGTGCCAGCAGTTTATGGCCAAAGAACTATGGCTACACCTTC. It yields the protein CASSLWPKNYGYTF.

The chain links TRBV28 to TRBJ2-3; TRBD1 matches at 7 bases. Germline CDR1 is MDHEN and CDR2 is SYDVKM. V lost 7 bases to trimming and J lost 2 bases; unmatched junction nucleotides: 9. This CDR3 is built from 15 residues. The CDR3 sequence is CASKTGLKHTDTQYF. The DNA for the CDR3 is TGTGCCAGCAAGACAGGGTTGAAACACACAGATACGCAGTATTTT.

The chain has TRBV29-1 and TRBJ1-5; D not certain. The CDR3 spans 13 residues. V shed 5 bases and J shed 0 bases, with 8 bases lying between them. Per germline, CDR1 SQVTM and CDR2 ANQGSEA. This CDR3 is CSVQKDSNQPQHF. CDR3 nucleotides: TGCAGCGTTCAAAAGGATAGCAATCAGCCCCAGCATTTT.

The J gene is TRBJ2-7, the V gene TRBV19, with TRBD1 identical over 8 bases. Germline V gene sequence: CDR1 LNHDA, CDR2 SQIVND (reference sequence). This CDR3 is built from 13 residues. V was pared by 8 bases and J by 1 base, with 4 bases of the junction left unmatched. The DNA for the CDR3 is TGTGCCAGTGCCGGGACAGGTTCCTACGAGCAGTACTTC. It codes for CASAGTGSYEQYF.

The V gene is TRBV9, the J gene TRBJ2-7; 8 bases are a match to TRBD1. Germline loops: CDR1 SGDLS, CDR2 YYNGEE. With 0 bases clipped from V and 7 bases from J, the junction kept 12 bases outside the gene matches. The CDR3 length is 16 residues. The CDR3 nucleotides read TGTGCCAGCAGCGTAGCCGGGACAGGACAGTCCTCTGAGCAGTACTTC. The encoded protein is CASSVAGTGQSSEQYF. Full variable domain (remainder filled in from reference TRBV9 and TRBJ2-7): DSGVTQTPKHLITATGQRVTLRCSPRSGDLSVYWYQQSLDQGLQFLIQYYNGEERAKGNILERFSAQQFPDLHSELNLSSLELGDSALYFCASSVAGTGQSSEQYFGPGTRLTVT.

The chain joins TRBV7-9 to TRBJ2-7; 10 nucleotides match TRBD2. V lost 3 bases, J lost 7 bases, and 9 bases stayed unmatched. The CDR3 contains 15 residues. The germline gives CDR1 SEHNR, CDR2 FQNEAQ (reference sequence). In DNA, the CDR3 is TGTGCCAGCAGCTTTGGGCTAGCGGGAGCCGGGGAGCAGTACTTC. Residues: CASSFGLAGAGEQYF.

The chain combines TRBV19 with TRBJ2-7; 8 bases match TRBD1. Germline assignment: CDR1 LNHDA and CDR2 SQIVND (reference sequence). Trimming removed 0 bases from V and 6 bases from J; junction bases left unmatched: 7. The CDR3 contains 15 residues. The CDR3 reads CASSIDLRGPREQYF. The CDR3 DNA is TGTGCCAGTAGTATAGATCTCAGGGGGCCACGCGAGCAGTACTTC.

The chain has TRBV11-2 and TRBJ2-2; 8 bases are a match to TRBD2. Trimming removed 5 bases from V and 6 bases from J; junction bases left unmatched: 8. The CDR3 has 15 residues. Germline V gene data show CDR1 as SGHAT and CDR2 as FQNNGV. CDR3 in amino acids: CASSLGTSPAGELFF. CDR3 in DNA: TGTGCCAGCAGCCTCGGGACTAGTCCCGCCGGGGAGCTGTTTTTT.

The rearrangement uses TRBV6-6 and TRBJ1-1, with a tentative D call TRBD1 (5 bases). The CDR3 runs 15 residues. In germline, CDR1 is MNHNY, CDR2 SVGAGI (reference sequence). Trimming took 0 bases from V and 1 from J, leaving 9 bases between them. The CDR3 spells CASSYSRTRNTEAFF. CDR3 nucleotide sequence: TGTGCCAGCAGTTACTCTCGGACAAGGAACACTGAAGCTTTCTTT.

The genes are TRBV6-5 and TRBJ1-4, with D possibly matching TRBD1 (5 bases). This CDR3 has 11 residues. The ends were cut back, 6 bases at V and 8 bases at J, with 7 bases in the middle. Germline assignment: CDR1 MNHEY and CDR2 SVGAGI. The CDR3 spells CASRTVEKLFF. As DNA, the CDR3 is TGTGCCAGCAGGACAGTCGAAAAACTGTTTTTT.

CDR3 nucleotide sequence: TGTGCCAGCAGTGGCGGGACCGGCCCATCCTACGAGCAGTACTTC. Translating it yields CASSGGTGPSYEQYF. This chain links TRBV6-5 with TRBJ2-7, with TRBD2 as a possible D gene (6 bases). Deletions cut 5 bases from V and 1 base from J, with 15 bases between. Looked up from germline, CDR1 is MNHEY and CDR2 is SVGAGI. The CDR3 consists of 15 residues.